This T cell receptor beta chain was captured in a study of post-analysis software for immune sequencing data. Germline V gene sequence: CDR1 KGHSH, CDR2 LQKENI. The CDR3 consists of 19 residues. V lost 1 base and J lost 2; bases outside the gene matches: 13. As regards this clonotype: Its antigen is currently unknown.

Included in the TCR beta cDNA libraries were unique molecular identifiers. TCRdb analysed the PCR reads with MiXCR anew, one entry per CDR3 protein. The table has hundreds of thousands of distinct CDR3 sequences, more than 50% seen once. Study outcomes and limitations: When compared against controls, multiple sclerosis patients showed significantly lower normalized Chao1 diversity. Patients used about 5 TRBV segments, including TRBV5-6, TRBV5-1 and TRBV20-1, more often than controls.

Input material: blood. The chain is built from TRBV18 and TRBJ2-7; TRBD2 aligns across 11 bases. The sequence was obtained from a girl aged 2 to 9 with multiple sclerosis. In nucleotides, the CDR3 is TGTGCCAGCTCACCACTGGGACAGGCCAGACTAGCGGGAACCTACGAGCAGTACTTC. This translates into CASSPLGQARLAGTYEQYF. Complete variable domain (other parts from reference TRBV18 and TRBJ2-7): NAGVMQNPRHLVRRRGQEARLRCSPMKGHSHVYWYRQLPEEGLKFMVYLQKENIIDESGMPKERFSAEFPKEGPSILRIQQVVRGDSAAYFCASSPLGQARLAGTYEQYFGPGTRLTVT.